This TCR beta chain originates from a study of spatial heterogeneity in lung cancer. Time point noted: sample taken at primary tumor resection. From tumor, nontumor lung or frozen PBMC, whole RNA was taken unsorted for sequencing. TCRdb ran MiXCR on the 5' RACE reads and lists one entry per CDR3 protein. The top ten hold 30% to 40% of the sample, which has about 22,000 distinct CDR3 sequences, approximately 5.8% seen once. This clonotype turned up a few times. The length of the CDR3 is 15 residues. The J segment lost 2 bases and the V segment lost 10 bases, leaving 7 bases of the junction unmatched. Germline lookup yields CDR1 SGHVT and CDR2 SQSDAQ.

V is TRBV7-4 and J is TRBJ2-7, with 14 bases identical to TRBD2. The sequence derives from a male donor with early-stage non-small cell lung cancer. The material sequenced was PBMCs, taken at surgery. The CDR3 reads CATGTSGGPTYEQYF. In DNA form, the CDR3 reads TGTGCCACCGGGACTAGCGGGGGCCCAACCTACGAGCAGTACTTC.